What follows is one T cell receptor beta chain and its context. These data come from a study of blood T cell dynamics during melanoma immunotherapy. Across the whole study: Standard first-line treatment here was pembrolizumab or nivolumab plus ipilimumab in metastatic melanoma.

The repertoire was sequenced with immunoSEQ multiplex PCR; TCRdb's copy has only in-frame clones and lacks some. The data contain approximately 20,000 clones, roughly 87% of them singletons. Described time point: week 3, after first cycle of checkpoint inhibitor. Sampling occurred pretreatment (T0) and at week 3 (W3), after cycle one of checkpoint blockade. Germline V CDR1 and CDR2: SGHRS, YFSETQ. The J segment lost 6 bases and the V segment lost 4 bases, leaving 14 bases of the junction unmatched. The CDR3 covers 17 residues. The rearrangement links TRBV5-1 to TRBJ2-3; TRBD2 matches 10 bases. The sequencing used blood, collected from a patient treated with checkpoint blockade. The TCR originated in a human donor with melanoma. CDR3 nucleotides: TGCGCCAGCAGCAGAGCGGGAGGGCAGGGGATGTCGGATACGCAGTATTTT. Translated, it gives CASSRAGGQGMSDTQYF.